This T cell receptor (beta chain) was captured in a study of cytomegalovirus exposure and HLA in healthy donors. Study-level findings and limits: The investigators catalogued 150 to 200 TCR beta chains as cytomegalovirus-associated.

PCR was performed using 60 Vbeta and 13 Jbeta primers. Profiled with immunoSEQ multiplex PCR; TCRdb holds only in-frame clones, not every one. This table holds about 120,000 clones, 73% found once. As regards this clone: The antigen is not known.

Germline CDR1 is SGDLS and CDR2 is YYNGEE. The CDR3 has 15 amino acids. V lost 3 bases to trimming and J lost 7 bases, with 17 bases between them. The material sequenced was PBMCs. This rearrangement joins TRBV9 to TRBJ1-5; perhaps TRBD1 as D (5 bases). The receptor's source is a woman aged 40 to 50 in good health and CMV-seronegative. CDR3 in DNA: TGTGCCAGCAGCGCGCCGGACAAGGGGTCCCAGCCCCAGCATTTT. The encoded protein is CASSAPDKGSQPQHF. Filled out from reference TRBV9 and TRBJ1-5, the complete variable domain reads DSGVTQTPKHLITATGQRVTLRCSPRSGDLSVYWYQQSLDQGLQFLIQYYNGEERAKGNILERFSAQQFPDLHSELNLSSLELGDSALYFCASSAPDKGSQPQHFGDGTRLSIL.